The clone carrying this T cell receptor beta chain has only a few counts. Antigen: not known. The ends were cut back, 7 bases at V and 5 bases at J, with 15 bases in the middle. Germline-derived CDR1 and CDR2 are MDHEN and SYDVKM. The CDR3 is made up of 13 amino acids. This sample is drawn from a study of CD8 T cells in ankylosing spondylitis. Study results and limitations: One TCR beta motif, made up of roughly 8 highly homologous variants, appeared characteristic of ankylosing spondylitis blood.

TCRdb itself ran the 5' RACE reads through MiXCR, one entry per CDR3 protein. The sample gives 500,000 to 550,000 distinct CDR3 sequences, 10% to 15% of which show up once; under 7.5% is in the top ten. The sample was blood, either unsorted or a sorted T cell fraction (not recorded which). The source of this sequence is a male donor with ankylosing spondylitis. V is TRBV28 and J is TRBJ2-7; D perhaps matches TRBD2 (7 bases). The CDR3 loop is CASMVGGGDEQYF. The CDR3 DNA reads as TGTGCCAGCATGGTAGGGGGGGGAGACGAGCAGTACTTC.